The 17 T cell receptor beta chains below come from one sample, sequenced in a study of cytomegalovirus exposure and HLA in healthy donors. The PCR used 60 Vbeta and 13 Jbeta primers. Assay used: immunoSEQ multiplex PCR; TCRdb lists only in-frame clones, some missing. The sample lists roughly 75,000 clones, roughly 84% seen once, with under 20% in the top ten. Specimen: PBMCs. The receptors originated from a man between 65 and 80 years old in good health and CMV-seropositive.

In this sample, this clone turned up a few times. This sequence joins TRBV4-1 and TRBJ2-2; 8 bases fit TRBD2. Germline CDR1 is MGHRA and CDR2 is YSYEKL. This CDR3 is built from 17 residues. The trim removed 2 bases at V and 1 base at J, leaving 6 bases unmatched. The DNA for the CDR3 is TGCGCCAGCAGCCAACCTCGGGAGGGACTGAACACCGGGGAGCTGTTTTTT. Translation gives CASSQPREGLNTGELFF.

Written as DNA, the CDR3 is TGTGCCAGCACCCAATACTTTCAGGGATCCTACGAGCAGTACTTC. Protein product: CASTQYFQGSYEQYF. This sequence joins TRBV28 and TRBJ2-7; perhaps TRBD1 as D (5 bases). The CDR3 totals 15 residues. Germline V gives CDR1 MDHEN, CDR2 SYDVKM. V was cut by 7 bases and J by 1 base, with 17 bases left in between.

V gene TRBV7-2 combines with J gene TRBJ2-7; 7 bases line up with TRBD1. Germline lookup yields CDR1 SGHTA and CDR2 FQGNSA. With V trimmed by 7 bases and J by 3 bases, 12 bases remained unmatched. This CDR3 has 15 residues. CDR3 region: CASMRTGEVIYEQYF. The CDR3, as DNA: TGTGCCAGCATGAGAACAGGGGAAGTTATCTACGAGCAGTACTTC.

This chain connects TRBV7-2 to TRBJ2-5, with TRBD2 identical over 12 bases. The CDR3 contains 15 residues. V lost 6 bases and J lost 4; bases outside the gene matches: 6. Germline V gene data show CDR1 as SGHTA and CDR2 as FQGNSA. The CDR3 bases are TGTGCCAGCAGGTCTAGCGGGGGGGCCGTAGAGACCCAGTACTTC. It translates to CASRSSGGAVETQYF.

This chain uses TRBV12-5 with TRBJ2-1; tentatively, D is TRBD2 (6 bases). Germline CDR1 reads LGHNT; CDR2 reads FRNRAP. This CDR3 has 12 amino acids. Trimming shortened V by 0 bases and J by 10 bases, and 7 bases separated the two germline ends. The CDR3 DNA is TGTGCTAGTGGTTTGGTAGCGGGCGAGCAGTTCTTC. This codes for CASGLVAGEQFF.

The CDR3 sequence: CASSYEGRSTGELFF. The CDR3, as DNA: TGTGCCAGCAGTTACGAGGGGAGGTCCACCGGGGAGCTGTTTTTT. V gene TRBV6-5 combines with J gene TRBJ2-2, with TRBD2 as a possible D gene (6 bases). Germline CDR1 is MNHEY and CDR2 is SVGAGI. CDR3 length equals 15 residues. V dropped 2 bases and J dropped 4 bases, with 11 bases sitting between them.

This clone was counted once. This chain joins TRBV19 and TRBJ1-5; 8 bases line up with TRBD1. This CDR3 spans 13 amino acids. Germline V gene sequence: CDR1 LNHDA, CDR2 SQIVND (reference sequence). Losses at the gene ends were 7 bases for V and 6 bases for J; bases not matched to a gene: 5. CDR3: CASTGQGTQPQHF. The CDR3 coding sequence is TGTGCCAGTACAGGACAGGGAACTCAGCCCCAGCATTTT.

The chain combines TRBV6-1 with TRBJ2-3; D is possibly TRBD2 (6 bases). The CDR3 extends over 15 amino acids. V gave up 7 bases and J gave up 1 base, with 15 bases separating them. In germline, CDR1 is MNHNS, CDR2 SASEGT. CDR3 sequence (DNA): TGTGCCAGCACCCGGGACTCTCCCCGCACAGATACGCAGTATTTT. It specifies CASTRDSPRTDTQYF.

This chain joins TRBV5-4 and TRBJ2-3; no clear D. Germline CDR1 reads SGHNT; CDR2 reads YYREEE (reference sequence). This CDR3 is 13 amino acids long. V was trimmed by 2 bases and J by 6 bases, leaving 10 bases between them. The CDR3 DNA sequence: TGTGCCAGCAGCTTTGAGTTGTTGGATACGCAGTATTTT. This sequence encodes CASSFELLDTQYF.

The CDR3 reads CASSLSLNEQYF. The CDR3 DNA follows: TGTGCCAGCAGCTTATCCCTTAACGAGCAGTACTTC. The rearrangement joins TRBV7-3 to TRBJ2-7; no firm D call. There are 12 residues in the CDR3. From germline, CDR1 is SGHTA and CDR2 FQGTGA. V shed 2 bases and J shed 5 bases, with 7 bases lying between them.

V gene TRBV2 combines with J gene TRBJ2-4; the D is unclear. V lost 3 bases to trimming and J lost 8 bases, with 14 bases between them. CDR1 is SNHLY, CDR2 FYNNEI, per germline. The CDR3 covers 14 residues. CDR3 in amino acids: CASSDLNMRDIQYF. The CDR3 nucleotides are TGTGCCAGCAGTGACCTTAATATGCGTGACATTCAGTACTTC.

This rearrangement joins TRBV18 to TRBJ1-4; 7 positions match TRBD1. This CDR3 region has 15 residues. With 1 base clipped from V and 8 bases from J, the junction kept 7 bases outside the gene matches. Germline V CDR1 and CDR2: KGHSH, LQKENI. CDR3 sequence reads: CASSPQTGHGEKLFF. The CDR3 DNA reads TGTGCCAGCTCACCACAGACAGGGCATGGAGAAAAACTGTTTTTT.

The J gene is TRBJ2-7, the V gene TRBV10-3; TRBD1 matches 7 bases. The CDR3 extends over 13 amino acids. Germline V CDR1 and CDR2: ENHRY, SYGVKD. After removal of 5 bases from V and 5 bases from J, the junction contained 6 bases not matched to a gene. The DNA for the CDR3 is TGTGCCATCAGTCTCAAGGGGGCGGACGAGCAGTACTTC. Encoded protein: CAISLKGADEQYF.

This chain links TRBV28 with TRBJ2-7; D not certain. Germline V lookup: CDR1 MDHEN, CDR2 SYDVKM. With 2 bases removed from V and 5 bases from J, the gap between germline ends came to 10 bases. CDR3 length equals 13 residues. The DNA for the CDR3 is TGTGCCAGCAGTTTACCCCACCGGGACGAGCAGTACTTC. Its protein is CASSLPHRDEQYF.

The chain combines TRBV14 with TRBJ2-1, with TRBD2 matching over 10 bases. The J segment lost 7 bases and the V segment lost 1 base, leaving 10 bases of the junction unmatched. This CDR3 has 17 residues. Germline lookup yields CDR1 SGHDN and CDR2 FVKESK. The CDR3 DNA sequence: TGTGCCAGCAGCCAAGGCACTAGCGGGAAGAGGAGGAATGAGCAGTTCTTC. Amino acids: CASSQGTSGKRRNEQFF.

The chain combines TRBV6-1 with TRBJ2-2; 7 bases fit TRBD1. This CDR3 is built from 15 residues. CDR1 MNHNS and CDR2 SASEGT come from the germline V gene. V shed 4 bases and J 3 bases; nucleotides not matched to a gene: 5. The CDR3 sequence is CASSVKGADTGELFF. In DNA form, the CDR3 reads TGTGCCAGCAGTGTTAAGGGGGCAGACACCGGGGAGCTGTTTTTT.

This clone was recorded a few times. This chain connects TRBV5-1 to TRBJ2-5, with TRBD1 matching over 9 bases. After removal of 4 bases from V and 5 bases from J, the junction contained 9 bases not matched to a gene. The germline CDR1 and CDR2 sequences are SGHRS and YFSETQ. This CDR3 is 15 amino acids long. CDR3 DNA sequence: TGCGCCAGCAGCGCATCCGGGGACAGGGCCGAGACCCAGTACTTC. It translates to CASSASGDRAETQYF. Looking up the rest from reference TRBV5-1 and TRBJ2-5 gives the full variable domain: KAGVTQTPRYLIKTRGQQVTLSCSPISGHRSVSWYQQTPGQGLQFLFEYFSETQRNKGNFPGRFSGRQFSNSRSEMNVSTLELGDSALYLCASSASGDRAETQYFGPGTRLLVL.